Listed below are T cell receptor beta chains from one sample, sequenced in a study of T cell responses to AZD1222 COVID-19 vaccine. Sequencing was performed with immunoSEQ multiplex PCR; in TCRdb, only in-frame clones are kept and a portion is missing. The profile covers about 99,000 clones, with roughly 85% appearing a single time and under 3.5% taken by the ten largest. This specimen consisted of peripheral blood, obtained on day 0 of AZD1222 vaccination. These receptors all stem from an adult in good health. The CDR3 runs from the conserved cysteine through the conserved F or W. D genes are given only for firm matches. The size of a clone is reported for some rows only, either as once, few or many, or as a class for expanded clones.

clone_size j_call d_call v_call cdr3_nt cdr3_aa
. TRBJ1-2 . TRBV6-1 TGTGCCAGCAGTGAAGCGCGCGGACTTAACTATGGCTACACCTTC CASSEARGLNYGYTF
. TRBJ2-7 . TRBV4-1 TGCGCCAGCAGCCAAGCTACAGGGATTTACTACGAGCAGTACTTC CASSQATGIYYEQYF
. TRBJ1-3 . TRBV7-2 TGTGCCAGCAGCGGCCGGGCTGGGACTTACTCTGGAAACACCATATATTTT CASSGRAGTYSGNTIYF
. TRBJ2-2 . TRBV30 TGTGCCTGGAGTCCAATATACGCCGGGGAGCTGTTTTTT CAWSPIYAGELFF
. TRBJ1-3 TRBD1 TRBV3-1/TRBV3-2 TGTGCCAGCAGCCAACAGGGGGACTACTCTGGAAACACCATATATTTT CASSQQGDYSGNTIYF
. TRBJ2-1 . TRBV7-3 TGTGCCAGCAGCCCAAGGGCTGGCTACAATGAGCAGTTCTTC CASSPRAGYNEQFF
. TRBJ1-6 . TRBV4-3 TGCGCCAGCAGCCAAGTAAGGTTGCAATCACCCCTCCACTTT CASSQVRLQSPLHF
. TRBJ1-1 . TRBV18 TGTGCCAGCTCACGGACGGATATGAACACTGAAGCTTTCTTT CASSRTDMNTEAFF
. TRBJ2-1 TRBD2 TRBV5-8 TGTGCCAGCAGCGGGGGAAACTCACTAGCGGGGGCCACCAATGAGCAGTTCTTC CASSGGNSLAGATNEQFF
once TRBJ1-5 . TRBV7-2 TGTGCCAGCAGCCCAGGGGGCAATCAGCCCCAGCATTTT CASSPGGNQPQHF
. TRBJ1-2 . TRBV12-3/TRBV12-4 TGTGCCAGCAACCCCGGGGTGGACTATGGCTACACCTTC CASNPGVDYGYTF
. TRBJ1-1 . TRBV5-4 TGTGCCAGCAGCACGACAGAGAACACTGAAGCTTTCTTT CASSTTENTEAFF
. TRBJ2-1 . TRBV6-1 TGTGCCAGCAGTGAAGGTGAGCAGTTCTTC CASSEGEQFF
. TRBJ2-1 TRBD2 TRBV12-3/TRBV12-4 TGTGCCAGCAGGCCATCTAGCGGGAGGGAGCAGTTCTTC CASRPSSGREQFF
once TRBJ1-4 . TRBV2 TGTGCCAGCAGAACTGACCGAGGTGAAAAACTGTTTTTT CASRTDRGEKLFF
. TRBJ1-4 . TRBV7-2 TGTGCCAGCAGCGCTCGCCGGGGGGAAGAAAAACTGTTTTTT CASSARRGEEKLFF
. TRBJ1-2 TRBD1 TRBV5-6 TGTGCCAGCAGCACACCGACAGGGAACGGCTACACCTTC CASSTPTGNGYTF
few TRBJ1-4 TRBD1 TRBV5-1 TGTGCCAGCCAAACTACAGGGGCCAAACACGAAAAACTGTTTTTT CASQTTGAKHEKLFF
. TRBJ1-6 . TRBV15 TGTGCCACCAGCAGAGACAACCGAGATAATTCACCCCTCCACTTT CATSRDNRDNSPLHF
once TRBJ2-3 . TRBV30 TGTGCCTGGAGTGGTGACGGGTTGGGTGCGCAGTATTTT CAWSGDGLGAQYF
. TRBJ1-2 . TRBV6-6 TGTGCCAGCAGTTACTTGGTCGGGGGACACTTCTATGGCTACACCTTC CASSYLVGGHFYGYTF
. TRBJ1-1 TRBD1 TRBV5-1 TGCGCCAGCAGGGACAGGGGGTTTAACACTGAAGCTTTCTTT CASRDRGFNTEAFF
. TRBJ2-1 . TRBV24-1 TGTGCCACCAGTGGCATCGACGGAGCCTACAATGAGCAGTTCTTC CATSGIDGAYNEQFF
. TRBJ1-1 . TRBV18 TGTGCCAGCTCACCCCAGCGGGCAGAGAACACTGAAGCTTTCTTT CASSPQRAENTEAFF
. TRBJ1-2 TRBD1 TRBV5-4 TGTGCCAGCAGTCCTCCGGGACAGGGGGCGCGGGGCTATGGCTACACCTTC CASSPPGQGARGYGYTF
. TRBJ2-3 . TRBV24-1 TGTGCCACCAGTGGTGGGATGGATACGCAGTATTTT CATSGGMDTQYF
. TRBJ1-2 . TRBV1 TGCACCAGCAGCCAAGATGAGGTCTTTTTGGTCGGCTACACCTTC CTSSQDEVFLVGYTF
. TRBJ1-5 TRBD1 TRBV5-8 TGTGCCAGCAGGGGCGGGACAGCTCTTAGCAATCAGCCCCAGCATTTT CASRGGTALSNQPQHF
. TRBJ2-3 . TRBV5-1 TGCGCCAGCAGTTTCACTGGAACTAGCACAGATACGCAGTATTTT CASSFTGTSTDTQYF
. TRBJ1-1 . TRBV11-3 TGTGCCAGCAGCCTTAGTCGAGGCTTTGAAGCTTTCTTT CASSLSRGFEAFF
. TRBJ1-1 . TRBV6-5 TGTGCCAGCAGTCGGACACAGAACACTGAAGCTTTCTTT CASSRTQNTEAFF
. TRBJ2-2 TRBD1 TRBV7-3 TGTGCCAGCAGCCACCGACAGGGTTACGGGGAGCTGTTTTTT CASSHRQGYGELFF
once TRBJ1-1 . TRBV2 TGTGCCAGCCCGGACGGCCCCGACACTGAAGCTTTCTTT CASPDGPDTEAFF
. TRBJ1-1 TRBD1 TRBV11-3 TGTGCCAGCAGCCCCGGGGCAGGGGGCTGGGGCACTGAAGCTTTCTTT CASSPGAGGWGTEAFF
. TRBJ1-1 . TRBV7-2 TGTGCCAGCAGCTTAGCGAGGGGAGGTGCTGAAGCTTTCTTT CASSLARGGAEAFF
. TRBJ1-1 . TRBV25-1 TGTGCCAGCAGTGGGAAGGGGAGCGCCACTGAAGCTTTCTTT CASSGKGSATEAFF
once TRBJ1-2 . TRBV29-1 TGCAGCGTTGAAAGCACGGGATTTAGGGGCTACACCTTC CSVESTGFRGYTF
. TRBJ1-2 . TRBV11-3 TGTGCCAGCAGCTTAATCGGTTGGGGCGATGGGAGCTACACCTTC CASSLIGWGDGSYTF
. TRBJ1-5 . TRBV13 TGTGCCAGCAGCCTTTGGGGAAGCAATCAGCCCCAGCATTTT CASSLWGSNQPQHF
. TRBJ1-2 . TRBV5-4 TGTGCCACCCGAGACAGCTCTAACTATGGCTACACCTTC CATRDSSNYGYTF
. TRBJ1-5 . TRBV3-1/TRBV3-2 TGTGCCAGCAGCCAAAATACAGGTTTAGATCAGCCCCAGCATTTT CASSQNTGLDQPQHF
. TRBJ1-3 TRBD1 TRBV5-6 TGTGCCAGCAGACCACAGGGGGCTGGAAACACCATATATTTT CASRPQGAGNTIYF
. TRBJ1-3 TRBD1 TRBV6-5 TGTGCCAGCAGCCCGGGACAGGGTAGCGGAAACACCATATATTTT CASSPGQGSGNTIYF
few TRBJ1-6 TRBD1 TRBV11-2 TGTGCCAGCAGTAGACAGGGCTGGGGTTCACCCCTCCACTTT CASSRQGWGSPLHF
. TRBJ1-1 . TRBV5-4 TGTGCCAGCAGCTTGGTAATTGGGGAGAACACTGAAGCTTTCTTT CASSLVIGENTEAFF
once TRBJ1-3 TRBD1 TRBV30 TGTGCCTGGAGTCCCTACTCCGACAGGGGGTCTGGAAACACCATATATTTT CAWSPYSDRGSGNTIYF
. TRBJ2-1 . TRBV7-3 TGTGCCAGCAGCTTGGTGGCCTACAATGAGCAGTTCTTC CASSLVAYNEQFF
. TRBJ2-3 . TRBV9 TGTGCCAGCAGTGTGGGGGCGGCCGTCACAGATACGCAGTATTTT CASSVGAAVTDTQYF
few TRBJ1-5 TRBD1 TRBV6-2/TRBV6-3 TGTGCCAGCAGTTACTCGACAGGGGGGCGTCAGCCCCAGCATTTT CASSYSTGGRQPQHF
. TRBJ2-3 . TRBV21-1 TGTGCCAGCAGCGAAGGACAGGAGAGCACAGATACGCAGTATTTT CASSEGQESTDTQYF
. TRBJ1-1 . TRBV4-1 TGCGCCAGCAGCCAAGCCCCAGGTGCAGTGAACACTGAAGCTTTCTTT CASSQAPGAVNTEAFF